The 18 T cell receptor beta chains listed next were all sequenced from one sample in a study of T cell changes during pregnancy in multiple sclerosis. Sequenced by immunoSEQ multiplex PCR; TCRdb stores in-frame clones only, minus some. The sample carries 35,000 to 45,000 clones, approximately 92% recorded once. The sequenced sample consisted of peripheral blood. These TCRs come from a female donor with multiple sclerosis, enrolled in a pregnancy study.

The rearrangement uses TRBV30 and TRBJ2-7; 12 positions agree with TRBD2. Trimming cost V 5 bases and J 2 bases; bases outside gene matches: 4. The CDR3 totals 14 residues. Germline lookup yields CDR1 GTSNPN and CDR2 SVGIG (reference sequence). The CDR3 DNA is TGTGCCTGGGATCTAGCGGGAGGGACCTACGAGCAGTACTTC. Residues: CAWDLAGGTYEQYF. Based on the CDR3 plus reference TRBV30 and TRBJ2-7, the full variable domain is SQTIHQWPATLVQPVGSPLSLECTVEGTSNPNLYWYRQAAGRGLQLLFYSVGIGQISSEVPQNLSASRPQDRQFILSSKKLLLSDSGFYLCAWDLAGGTYEQYFGPGTRLTVT.

The rearrangement links TRBV28 to TRBJ2-7; D may match TRBD1 or TRBD2 (5 bases each). Looked up from germline, CDR1 is MDHEN and CDR2 is SYDVKM. This CDR3 has 15 amino acids. V was clipped by 5 bases and J by 0 bases, with 14 bases between them. The CDR3 DNA is TGTGCCAGCAGTCCACCCGGGACGAGCTCCTACGAGCAGTACTTC. Translated: CASSPPGTSSYEQYF.

The chain uses TRBV30 and TRBJ2-7; 11 bases align to TRBD1. The trim removed 4 bases at V and 3 bases at J, leaving 5 bases unmatched. The germline gives CDR1 GTSNPN, CDR2 SVGIG (reference sequence). The CDR3 sequence is 14 residues long. The CDR3 spells CAWNPGTGGYEQYF. The CDR3 nucleotides read TGTGCCTGGAACCCCGGGACAGGGGGCTACGAGCAGTACTTC. The full variable domain, with the rest looked up from reference TRBV30 and TRBJ2-7, is SQTIHQWPATLVQPVGSPLSLECTVEGTSNPNLYWYRQAAGRGLQLLFYSVGIGQISSEVPQNLSASRPQDRQFILSSKKLLLSDSGFYLCAWNPGTGGYEQYFGPGTRLTVT.

The chain uses TRBV11-3 and TRBJ2-7; D could derive from TRBD1 or TRBD2 (6 bases each). CDR1 SGHNT and CDR2 YENEEA come from the germline V gene. V was clipped by 5 bases and J by 4 bases, with 15 bases between them. The CDR3 is 14 residues long. The CDR3: CASSLGGTSYEQYF. In DNA form, the CDR3 reads TGTGCCAGCAGCCTAGGAGGGACATCTTACGAGCAGTACTTC.

V gene TRBV7-9 combines with J gene TRBJ2-5, with unresolved D. Germline CDR1 reads SEHNR; CDR2 reads FQNEAQ (reference sequence). This CDR3 has 15 residues. Trimming removed 6 bases at V and 0 bases at J, with 14 bases between. CDR3 coding DNA: TGTGCCAGCAGGTCTGACGGGTGGTACCAAGAGACCCAGTACTTC. Its translation is CASRSDGWYQETQYF.

The chain combines TRBV4-3 with TRBJ2-7; perhaps TRBD2 as D (5 bases). Germline V gene sequence: CDR1 LGHNA, CDR2 YSLEER. The V gene lost 0 bases and the J gene lost 0 bases, with 9 bases spanning the gap. This CDR3 contains 15 residues. CDR3 protein: CASSQDLADSYEQYF. The CDR3 DNA reads as TGCGCCAGCAGCCAAGATCTAGCAGACTCCTACGAGCAGTACTTC.

The chain is built from TRBV9 and TRBJ1-1; D is ambiguous. The germline V gene encodes CDR1 SGDLS and CDR2 YYNGEE. V was clipped by 4 bases and J by 7 bases, with 11 bases between them. This CDR3 is 12 amino acids long. The CDR3 DNA is TGTGCCAGCAGCCCAGGCGTCGGTGAAGCTTTCTTT. This encodes CASSPGVGEAFF.

The rearrangement uses TRBV5-1 and TRBJ2-1, with 8 bases identical to TRBD1. The germline V gene encodes CDR1 SGHRS and CDR2 YFSETQ. This CDR3 has 15 amino acids. V was pared by 4 bases and J by 7 bases, with 10 bases of the junction left unmatched. As DNA, the CDR3 is TGCGCCAGCAGCGTCCCAGGGGGCGCGTTAAATGAGCAGTTCTTC. This encodes CASSVPGGALNEQFF.

V is TRBV7-9 and J is TRBJ1-4, with 7 bases lining up with TRBD1. The CDR3 runs to 14 residues. Germline CDR1 SEHNR, CDR2 FQNEAQ (reference sequence). V shed 4 bases, J shed 3 bases, and the junction held 2 bases outside the gene matches. The CDR3 reads CASSSGQSNEKLFF. CDR3 DNA sequence: TGTGCCAGCAGCTCGGGACAGTCTAATGAAAAACTGTTTTTT. Complete variable domain (other parts from reference TRBV7-9 and TRBJ1-4): DTGVSQNPRHKITKRGQNVTFRCDPISEHNRLYWYRQTLGQGPEFLTYFQNEAQLEKSRLLSDRFSAERPKGSFSTLEIQRTEQGDSAMYLCASSSGQSNEKLFFGSGTQLSVL.

The chain carries TRBV9 and TRBJ2-1; D is unclear. V lost 6 bases, J lost 5 bases, and 12 bases lay in between. Germline V gene sequence: CDR1 SGDLS, CDR2 YYNGEE. This CDR3 region has 13 residues. CDR3 DNA: TGTGCCAGCAATATGGCGGACCACAATGAGCAGTTCTTC. It specifies CASNMADHNEQFF.

The count of this clone is one. V and J are TRBV6-6 and TRBJ2-1; 9 nucleotides align to TRBD1. The ends lost 0 bases at V and 8 bases at J; junction bases unmatched: 8. This CDR3 is 16 amino acids long. Germline lookup yields CDR1 MNHNY and CDR2 SVGAGI (reference sequence). CDR3 in DNA: TGTGCCAGCAGTTACTCCCCACGGACAGGGGACGATGAGCAGTTCTTC. This gives the protein CASSYSPRTGDDEQFF.

The chain has TRBV5-4 and TRBJ2-7; D gene ambiguous. Germline CDR1 SGHNT, CDR2 YYREEE (reference sequence). V was shortened by 3 bases and J by 1 base, with 11 bases between the two germline ends. CDR3 length: 14 amino acids. Here the CDR3 reads CASSSPDSSYEQYF. In DNA, the CDR3 is TGTGCCAGCAGCTCCCCGGATTCTTCCTACGAGCAGTACTTC.

The chain couples TRBV5-8 to TRBJ1-5, with no clear D. The V and J ends lost 4 bases and 4 bases respectively, with 3 bases between them. CDR1 is SGHTS, CDR2 YDEGEE, per germline. This CDR3 is built from 11 residues. The CDR3, as DNA: TGTGCCAGCAGCACTAATCAGCCCCAGCATTTT. The encoded protein is CASSTNQPQHF.

The chain uses TRBV6-1 and TRBJ1-6; D unresolved. CDR3 length: 14 amino acids. Trimming removed 4 bases from V and 3 bases from J, with 7 bases in between. Germline-derived CDR1 and CDR2 are MNHNS and SASEGT. The CDR3 loop reads CASSVAVYNSPLHF. CDR3 nucleotide sequence: TGTGCCAGCAGTGTGGCCGTCTATAATTCACCCCTCCACTTT.

This chain links TRBV5-1 with TRBJ1-1; 8 positions agree with TRBD1. Germline V gene data show CDR1 as SGHRS and CDR2 as YFSETQ. This CDR3 has 16 residues. J gave up 2 bases and V 4 bases, and 10 bases lay outside the gene matches. The CDR3 loop is CASSQGQGAVNTEAFF. As DNA, the CDR3 is TGCGCCAGCAGCCAGGGGCAGGGGGCTGTAAACACTGAAGCTTTCTTT.

The chain links TRBV28 to TRBJ1-1; 9 bases are a match to TRBD1. The CDR3 extends over 13 amino acids. V shed 4 bases, J shed 5 bases, and the junction held 2 bases outside the gene matches. Germline V gene lookup returns CDR1 MDHEN and CDR2 SYDVKM. CDR3 nucleotides: TGTGCCAGCAGTTCCGACAGGGGGACTGAAGCTTTCTTT. As protein: CASSSDRGTEAFF.

The chain is built from TRBV28 and TRBJ2-5, with 9 bases lining up with TRBD2. The CDR3 runs to 14 residues. Looked up from germline, CDR1 is MDHEN and CDR2 is SYDVKM. V was clipped by 6 bases and J by 3 bases; unmatched bases: 5. For the CDR3, the DNA is TGTGCCAGCAGCCTAATAGCGGGAGAAGAGACCCAGTACTTC. Amino acid sequence: CASSLIAGEETQYF.

V gene TRBV19 combines with J gene TRBJ1-5; TRBD1 agrees at 9 bases. V shed 5 bases, J shed 3 bases, and the junction held 8 bases outside the gene matches. The CDR3 is made up of 16 amino acids. Looked up from germline, CDR1 is LNHDA and CDR2 is SQIVND (reference sequence). CDR3 sequence (DNA): TGTGCCAGTAGTCCCGAGGGACAGGGTCTCAATCAGCCCCAGCATTTT. Protein: CASSPEGQGLNQPQHF.